Sequencing of this T cell receptor beta chain was carried out in a study of blood T cells in healthy people across ages. In this sample, this clonotype turned up many times. Its antigen is not identified. Using a J-beta primer mix together with a sample-barcoded 5' primer, a second PCR was run for roughly 7 to 11 cycles. No fewer than 3 million CDR3-containing paired-end reads came from each sample. Each CDR3 protein gets one entry after TCRdb re-called the 5' RACE reads with MiXCR. The table has 600,000 or so distinct CDR3 sequences, less than 35% seen once. The CDR3 runs 17 residues. CDR1 and CDR2 from the germline V gene are LGHDT and YNNKEL (reference sequence). The junction had 8 bases not matched to a gene; V was cut back by 3 bases and J by 5 bases. Overall study findings and caveats: While age rose, TCR beta diversity per million T cells dropped in a roughly linear way. Naive CD4+ cell counts and diversity both ran higher in long-lived than in aged donors. Diversity estimates from one million T cells were considered underestimates.

The sequenced sample consisted of blood. The origin of this receptor is a woman older than 75 in good health. The chain has TRBV3-1 and TRBJ2-4; 12 positions agree with TRBD2. The CDR3 DNA follows: TGTGCCAGCAGCCACAGAGGACTAGCGGGGAGACAAAACATTCAGTACTTC. Its translation is CASSHRGLAGRQNIQYF.